This TCR beta chain was retrieved from a study of identical twins. TCRdb reprocessed the 5' RACE reads with MiXCR, giving one entry per CDR3 protein. The table includes more than 350,000 distinct CDR3 sequences, approximately 8.7% detected once. Study-level findings and limits: Abundant beta clonotypes from cord blood had fewer insertions, unlike memory repertoires, which showed none.

Regarding this clonotype: The antigen remains unidentified.

Germline assignment: CDR1 MGHDK and CDR2 SYGVNS. Trimming took 10 bases from V and 5 from J; bases not matched to a gene: 6. The CDR3 extends over 12 amino acids. This TCR came from a woman aged 50 to 65 in good health. The V gene is TRBV25-1, the J gene TRBJ2-3, with 7 nucleotides matching TRBD2. The specimen sequenced was naive T cells sorted from blood. CDR3 in DNA: TGTGCCACCTCCTTAGCGGGAGATACGCAGTATTTT. Its protein is CATSLAGDTQYF. The full variable domain, in which reference TRBV25-1 and TRBJ2-3 provide the parts outside the CDR3, is EADIYQTPRYLVIGTGKKITLECSQTMGHDKMYWYQQDPGMELHLIHYSYGVNSTEKGDLSSESTVSRIRTEHFPLTLESARPSHTSQYLCATSLAGDTQYFGPGTRLTVL.